This T cell receptor beta chain was obtained from a study of cytomegalovirus exposure and HLA in healthy donors. Study information: The early release's HLA-typed donors yielded 80 million to 95 million unique TCRs.

Trimming took 6 bases from V and 9 from J, leaving 15 bases between them. Germline V gene lookup returns CDR1 MNHNY and CDR2 SVGAGI (reference sequence). This CDR3 has 13 residues. This clone occurred once. PCR amplification relied on 60 Vbeta primers (plus 13 Jbeta primers). This table comes from immunoSEQ multiplex PCR, and its TCRdb copy is limited to in-frame clones, with some not included. This table has roughly 190,000 clones, roughly four fifths appearing once. Sample: PBMCs. This TCR was sampled from a woman aged 18-29 years in good health and CMV-seronegative. This chain uses TRBV6-6 with TRBJ1-5, with D possibly TRBD1 on 6 matching bases. As DNA, the CDR3 is TGTGCCAGCAGAGAGTCCCAGGGGTCGCCCCAGCATTTT. It specifies CASRESQGSPQHF.